Sequencing of this T cell receptor (beta chain) was carried out in a study of blood T cell repertoires in COVID-19. Whole-study context: Donors in the United States, Italy and Spain gave samples during acute or convalescent COVID-19. PBMCs, B-cell-depleted T cells, or T cells provided the cDNA or gDNA that made up the material.

Seattle-derived patients entered the study during active infection and were followed longitudinally. Per the original data handling: Researchers report that nucleated cell counts were estimated from reference gene primer amplification. TCRdb keeps only in-frame clones here, not all; method: immunoSEQ multiplex PCR. The V and J calls and clone size are taken from that table; D and trimming were inferred from the DNA. Here the sample spans 150,000 to 200,000 clones, around nine tenths being singletons. The source of this sequence is a man in his fifties or sixties with COVID-19, enrolled during active disease. Sample: peripheral blood.

CDR3 amino acids: CASSLGQGMTEAFF. The CDR3 DNA reads TGCGCCAGCAGCTTGGGACAGGGTATGACTGAAGCTTTCTTT. This chain uses TRBV5-1 with TRBJ1-1, with 7 bases lining up with TRBD1. Unmatched junction bases numbered 4, after V lost 0 bases and J lost 5 bases. The CDR3 is 14 residues long. Germline CDR1 SGHRS, CDR2 YFSETQ.